These 10 T cell receptor beta chains share one sample of origin, sequenced in a study of CD8+CD57+ T cells in acquired aplastic anemia. CDR3 and TCR beta VDJ profiling relied on genomic DNA as the template. TCRdb reprocessed the reads with MiXCR, giving one entry per CDR3 protein. Of over 150,000 distinct CDR3 sequences in the sample, nearly 65% are singletons; the top ten hold 40% to 50%. Those patients picked for sequencing had displayed CD8+CD57+ cell expansion on flow cytometry. Sequences were obtained from sorted CD4+, CD8+, or CD8+CD57+ T cells (not recorded which) from PBMCs. The origin of the receptors is a human donor with aplastic anemia.

This chain connects TRBV15 to TRBJ2-7; D might be TRBD1 (5 bases). V was clipped by 1 base and J by 3 bases, with 7 bases between them. The CDR3 is 13 residues long. Germline-derived CDR1 and CDR2 are LNHNV and YYDKDF (reference sequence). CDR3 loop: CATSRGQIYEQYF. The CDR3 coding sequence is TGTGCCACCAGCAGAGGACAGATCTACGAGCAGTACTTC.

This clonotype was found many times. The J gene is TRBJ2-1, the V gene TRBV7-6, with 10 bases lining up with TRBD2. The CDR3 is 17 amino acids. The V gene's germline CDR1 is SGHVS and CDR2 FNYEAQ. V was clipped by 3 bases and J by 3 bases; unmatched bases: 8. The CDR3 here is CASSLGAGGSFYNEQFF. As DNA, the CDR3 is TGTGCCAGCAGCTTGGGAGCGGGGGGGTCTTTCTACAATGAGCAGTTCTTC.

CDR3 protein: CASSGTGAHNEQFF. CDR3 nucleotide sequence: TGCGCCAGCAGTGGTACAGGGGCCCACAATGAGCAGTTCTTC. V is TRBV10-2 and J is TRBJ2-1; TRBD1 matches at 7 bases. CDR3 length equals 14 residues. Germline lookup yields CDR1 WSHSY and CDR2 SAAADI. Trimming removed 4 bases from V and 5 bases from J; junction bases left unmatched: 5.

This chain uses TRBV29-1 with TRBJ2-1; 11 bases are shared with TRBD2. J gave up 4 bases and V 6 bases, and 8 bases lay outside the gene matches. This CDR3 has 15 amino acids. Germline loops: CDR1 SQVTM, CDR2 ANQGSEA. For the CDR3, the DNA is TGCAGCGTAGTAGCGGGAGGGCCGGATTACAATGAGCAGTTCTTC. Amino acid sequence: CSVVAGGPDYNEQFF.

The gene calls are TRBV14 and TRBJ2-7, with D tentatively TRBD2 (7 bases). The V gene lost 6 bases and the J gene lost 9 bases, with 27 bases spanning the gap. Germline lookup yields CDR1 SGHDN and CDR2 FVKESK. The CDR3 extends over 16 amino acids. CDR3 coding DNA: TGTGCCAGCAGTGAGGGGGAGGGGCCCCCGGGATCGCGGCAGTACTTC. It yields the protein CASSEGEGPPGSRQYF.

CDR3 nucleotides: TGTGCCAGCAGTTTGTCTATCGGGGACAGATCCTCCTACGAGCAGTACTTC. Encoded protein: CASSLSIGDRSSYEQYF. The V and J genes are TRBV11-3 and TRBJ2-7, with TRBD1 identical over 7 bases. Germline V lookup: CDR1 SGHNT, CDR2 YENEEA. V dropped 6 bases and J dropped 0; count of bases not matched to a gene: 14. The length of the CDR3 is 17 residues.

In the case of this clonotype: Compared with germline, one end of the junction differs, possibly owing to a read error. The chain has TRBV7-7 and TRBJ1-1, with a possible D match to TRBD1 (5 bases). Germline V CDR1 and CDR2: SSHAT, FNYEAQ (reference sequence). This CDR3 is 18 amino acids long. The CDR3 region is CASSPLRDPHRLNTEAFF. CDR3 in DNA: TGTGCTAGCAGCCCTCTCCGGGACCCACATCGCCTGAACACTGAAGCTTTCTTT.

V usage is TRBV12-3 or TRBV12-4 and J usage is TRBJ2-7; 15 bases match TRBD2. V lost 5 bases, J lost 4 bases, and 6 bases stayed unmatched. The CDR3 consists of 16 residues. CDR3 sequence reads: CASSRTGTSGRYEQYF. In nucleotides, the CDR3 is TGTGCCAGCAGTCGAACCGGGACTAGCGGGAGGTACGAGCAGTACTTC.

The rearrangement uses TRBV20-1 and TRBJ2-7, with 9 bases fitting TRBD2. The V segment lost 4 bases and the J segment 6 bases; nucleotides outside the gene matches: 16. CDR3 length equals 16 residues. The V gene's germline CDR1 is DFQATT and CDR2 SNEGSKA (reference sequence). CDR3 bases: TGCAGTGCTACACTCGAAGGACTAGCGAGGATTGGCGAGCAGTACTTC. It is translated as CSATLEGLARIGEQYF.

This chain connects TRBV4-1 to TRBJ2-2; D is perhaps TRBD2 (5 bases). Deletions cut 0 bases from V and 4 bases from J, with 9 bases between. The CDR3 has 15 residues. Looked up from germline, CDR1 is MGHRA and CDR2 is YSYEKL. DNA of the CDR3: TGCGCCAGCAGCCAAGATCCAGGACTCACCGGGGAGCTGTTTTTT. It yields the protein CASSQDPGLTGELFF.